Below are 22 T cell receptor beta chains sequenced from a single sample in a study of blood T cell repertoires in COVID-19. Clones were read by immunoSEQ multiplex PCR, and TCRdb kept only the in-frame ones, dropping some. This sample has 250,000 to 400,000 clones, with about nine tenths found just once. Sample: peripheral blood. The origin of the receptors is a woman between 25 and 40 years old with COVID-19, enrolled during active disease.

V is TRBV2 and J is TRBJ2-4; TRBD1 agrees at 9 bases. The ends lost 6 bases at V and 6 bases at J; junction bases unmatched: 9. The germline gives CDR1 SNHLY, CDR2 FYNNEI. The CDR3 is made up of 15 amino acids. In DNA form, the CDR3 reads TGTGCCAGCAGGTACAACAGGGGGCTCGGAAACATTCAGTACTTC. This translates into CASRYNRGLGNIQYF.

The chain joins TRBV6-5 to TRBJ1-1; D is possibly TRBD1 (6 bases). CDR3 length equals 15 residues. The germline CDR1 and CDR2 sequences are MNHEY and SVGAGI. V was pared by 6 bases and J by 0 bases, with 14 bases between. CDR3 DNA: TGTGCCAGCAGGACCAGACAGGACATGAACACTGAAGCTTTCTTT. It is translated as CASRTRQDMNTEAFF.

The sample holds one count of this clone. The rearrangement links TRBV6-5 to TRBJ1-4; TRBD1 matches 7 bases. The ends lost 8 bases at V and 9 bases at J; junction bases unmatched: 9. The CDR3 covers 13 residues. From germline, CDR1 is MNHEY and CDR2 SVGAGI. This CDR3 reads CASGGNRGQKLFF. CDR3 in DNA: TGTGCCAGCGGGGGGAACAGGGGTCAAAAACTGTTTTTT.

The chain carries TRBV5-4 and TRBJ1-2, with 7 bases matching TRBD1. There are 15 residues in the CDR3. Germline V gene data show CDR1 as SGHNT and CDR2 as YYREEE (reference sequence). V lost 3 bases, J lost 4 bases, and 9 bases stayed unmatched. CDR3 sequence (DNA): TGTGCCAGCAGCTCCTCCACAGGGGTAGGCTATGGCTACACCTTC. Residues: CASSSSTGVGYGYTF.

The chain joins TRBV6-2 or TRBV6-3 to TRBJ2-5; perhaps TRBD2 as D (7 bases). V was cut by 4 bases and J by 4 bases, with 16 bases left in between. The CDR3 is 15 amino acids. The germline CDR1 and CDR2 sequences are MNHEY and SVGEGT. The CDR3: CASSWGGLVVETQYF. The CDR3 DNA reads TGTGCCAGCAGTTGGGGGGGGCTCGTCGTAGAGACCCAGTACTTC.

The gene calls are TRBV27 and TRBJ2-1; D is unclear. Germline V lookup: CDR1 MNHEY, CDR2 SMNVEV (reference sequence). The germline V and J ends were trimmed by 3 bases and 1 base, with 7 bases remaining between them. This CDR3 comprises 14 residues. In nucleotides, the CDR3 is TGTGCCAGCAGTTTGCAACGGTCCTACAATGAGCAGTTCTTC. It codes for CASSLQRSYNEQFF.

CDR3 bases: TGTGCCAGCAGCCGCCGGGTCAATGAGCAGTTCTTC. This gives the protein CASSRRVNEQFF. The chain uses TRBV2 and TRBJ2-1, with D unresolved. CDR1 SNHLY and CDR2 FYNNEI come from the germline V gene. The CDR3 is 12 residues long. The V and J ends lost 6 bases and 6 bases respectively, with 9 bases between them.

This chain joins TRBV11-2 and TRBJ1-2, with TRBD1 identical over 7 bases. The germline CDR1 and CDR2 sequences are SGHAT and FQNNGV. The V and J ends lost 6 bases and 5 bases, in that order; junction bases with no gene match: 3. This CDR3 contains 12 residues. The CDR3 DNA reads as TGTGCCAGCAGTGACAGGGAGTATGGCTACACCTTC. Residues: CASSDREYGYTF.

V gene TRBV10-2 combines with J gene TRBJ2-2, with TRBD2 identical over 13 bases. The germline gives CDR1 WSHSY, CDR2 SAAADI. This CDR3 is 15 amino acids long. The ends lost 6 bases at V and 4 bases at J; junction bases unmatched: 2. The DNA for the CDR3 is TGCGCCAGCAGACTAGCGGGGGGGCCCACCGGGGAGCTGTTTTTT. Translating it yields CASRLAGGPTGELFF.

This chain links TRBV13 with TRBJ2-5, with 9 bases lining up with TRBD1. Germline-derived CDR1 and CDR2 are PRHDT and FYEKMQ (reference sequence). The CDR3 has 19 amino acids. V shed 4 bases and J 1 base; nucleotides not matched to a gene: 16. CDR3 region: CASSSKDRGTGLAQETQYF. The CDR3 region has the DNA TGTGCCAGCAGCTCGAAAGACAGGGGGACTGGGCTGGCCCAAGAGACCCAGTACTTC. The full variable domain, in which reference TRBV13 and TRBJ2-5 provide the parts outside the CDR3, is AAGVIQSPRHLIKEKRETATLKCYPIPRHDTVYWYQQGPGQDPQFLISFYEKMQSDKGSIPDRFSAQQFSDYHSELNMSSLELGDSALYFCASSSKDRGTGLAQETQYFGPGTRLLVL.

The rearrangement joins TRBV30 to TRBJ2-1; 7 bases line up with TRBD1. Germline V lookup: CDR1 GTSNPN, CDR2 SVGIG (reference sequence). V lost 3 bases, J lost 12 bases, and 8 bases stayed unmatched. The CDR3 has 12 amino acids. Here the CDR3 DNA reads TGTGCCTGGAGAGCAGGGGGTGGTGTGCAGTTCTTC. Its translation: CAWRAGGGVQFF. Based on the CDR3 plus reference TRBV30 and TRBJ2-1, the full variable domain is SQTIHQWPATLVQPVGSPLSLECTVEGTSNPNLYWYRQAAGRGLQLLFYSVGIGQISSEVPQNLSASRPQDRQFILSSKKLLLSDSGFYLCAWRAGGGVQFFGPGTRLTVL.

The rearrangement joins TRBV11-3 to TRBJ2-1; the D gene is possibly TRBD2 (5 bases). This CDR3 comprises 13 residues. V lost 3 bases and J lost 8, with 11 bases in between. Per germline, CDR1 SGHNT and CDR2 YENEEA. CDR3 DNA sequence: TGTGCCAGCAGCTTGTCGCCCGGGGATGAGCAGTTCTTC. This encodes CASSLSPGDEQFF.

This sequence joins TRBV7-9 and TRBJ2-2; TRBD1 is a possible D gene (6 bases). V gave up 1 base and J gave up 3 bases, with 12 bases separating them. This CDR3 has 16 residues. Germline V CDR1 and CDR2: SEHNR, FQNEAQ (reference sequence). The CDR3 coding sequence is TGTGCCAGCAGCTTAGGCCGGGACAAGCACACCGGGGAGCTGTTTTTT. Amino acids: CASSLGRDKHTGELFF.

The genes are TRBV27 and TRBJ1-2, with 7 bases lining up with TRBD1. The CDR3 runs 16 residues. Germline CDR1 and CDR2: MNHEY and SMNVEV (reference sequence). The V and J ends lost 2 bases and 6 bases, in that order; junction bases with no gene match: 12. CDR3 region: CASSLRPGGRGDGYTF. CDR3 nucleotide sequence: TGTGCCAGCAGTTTACGTCCAGGGGGTCGAGGAGATGGCTACACCTTC.

The V call is TRBV9, the J call TRBJ1-5; D not resolved. This CDR3 is 13 amino acids long. The V gene lost 2 bases and the J gene lost 9 bases, with 12 bases spanning the gap. Germline-derived CDR1 and CDR2 are SGDLS and YYNGEE. CDR3 DNA sequence: TGTGCCAGCAGCGTTAGTGGGGAGGGGCCCCAGCATTTT. Residues: CASSVSGEGPQHF.

This sequence joins TRBV19 and TRBJ1-3; TRBD1 agrees at 10 bases. The CDR3 has 17 amino acids. Germline trimming cut 6 bases from V and 4 bases from J; bases unmatched to any gene: 12. Per the germline V gene, CDR1 is LNHDA and CDR2 is SQIVND (reference sequence). CDR3 residues: CASSPEGDRGIGNTIYF. In nucleotides, the CDR3 is TGTGCCAGTAGCCCCGAGGGGGACAGGGGTATCGGAAACACCATATATTTT.

About this clone itself: This same CDR3 is encoded by further DNA sequences in the sample. The chain employs TRBV5-4 and TRBJ1-2, with 9 bases identical to TRBD1. This CDR3 comprises 14 residues. Germline V CDR1 and CDR2: SGHNT, YYREEE (reference sequence). V dropped 2 bases and J dropped 5; count of bases not matched to a gene: 4. DNA for the CDR3: TGTGCCAGCAGCTTAGACAGGGGGAATTATGGCTACACCTTC. This translates into CASSLDRGNYGYTF.

The chain carries TRBV12-3 or TRBV12-4 and TRBJ1-1, with D maybe TRBD1 (5 bases). Trimming took off 6 bases at V and 2 bases at J, with 10 bases between the two ends. The CDR3 covers 13 residues. The CDR3 sequence: CASRSRVNTEAFF. CDR3 in DNA: TGTGCCAGCAGGTCCAGGGTTAACACTGAAGCTTTCTTT.

This clone was detected a few times. The gene calls are TRBV19 and TRBJ1-5, with D hard to call. The CDR3 is 13 amino acids. Trimming left V 0 bases short and J 8 bases short, with 8 bases between. Germline CDR1 and CDR2: LNHDA and SQIVND (reference sequence). The DNA for the CDR3 is TGTGCCAGTAGTATAGATGGCTTAAAGCCCCAGCATTTT. Its protein product is CASSIDGLKPQHF.

The chain is built from TRBV15 and TRBJ1-5; TRBD1 might be the D (5 bases). Between the trimmed V and J ends, which lost 0 bases and 7 bases, there was a span of 13 bases. The germline V gene has CDR1 LNHNV and CDR2 YYDKDF (reference sequence). The CDR3 spans 15 residues. The CDR3 DNA follows: TGTGCCACCAGCAGAGACCTGGGGGGTTTACAGCCCCAGCATTTT. Protein sequence: CATSRDLGGLQPQHF.

This clone showed up just once. The chain recombines TRBV27 with TRBJ1-2, with D possibly TRBD1 on 6 matching bases. Germline V gene data show CDR1 as MNHEY and CDR2 as SMNVEV (reference sequence). V was cut by 0 bases and J by 7 bases, with 12 bases left in between. The CDR3 totals 14 residues. In DNA, the CDR3 is TGTGCCAGCAGTTTATCGGCAGGGGCTTTTGGCTACACCTTC. Protein product: CASSLSAGAFGYTF.

The chain has TRBV7-2 and TRBJ2-7; a possible D gene is TRBD1 (5 bases). The CDR3 contains 14 residues. V shed 4 bases and J shed 4 bases, with 14 bases lying between them. Germline-derived CDR1 and CDR2 are SGHTA and FQGNSA. The CDR3 loop reads CASSSTPGKYEQYF. CDR3 in DNA: TGTGCCAGCAGCTCCACCCCAGGGAAGTACGAGCAGTACTTC.